A selection of T cell receptor beta chains follows, all from one sample in a study of CD8+CD57+ T cells in acquired aplastic anemia. From the reads, TCRdb called clonotypes with MiXCR, one entry per CDR3 protein. The table includes roughly 190,000 distinct CDR3 sequences, around half detected once. The sample consisted of sorted CD4+, CD8+, or CD8+CD57+ T cells (not recorded which) from PBMCs. These receptors were obtained from a human donor in good health, serving as a control. The CDR3 runs from the conserved cysteine through the conserved F or W. D genes are given only for firm matches. The size entry is marked missing in some rows and otherwise reads once, few, many or a size class.

d_gene: TRBD1; abundance: many; j_gene: TRBJ2-3; v_gene: TRBV5-1; CDR3aa: CASSTGTGGTDTQYF; CDR3nt: TGCGCCAGCAGCACCGGGACAGGGGGCACAGATACGCAGTATTTT
d_gene: .; abundance: few; j_gene: TRBJ2-1; v_gene: TRBV5-1; CDR3aa: CASSLDPGTSFEQFF; CDR3nt: TGCGCCAGCAGCTTAGATCCGGGAACCTCCTTCGAGCAGTTCTTC
d_gene: TRBD2; abundance: .; j_gene: TRBJ2-1; v_gene: TRBV19; CDR3aa: CASSVNPGLAGANNEQLF; CDR3nt: TGTGCCAGCAGCGTAAATCCCGGGCTAGCGGGGGCTAACAATGAGCAGCTCTTC
d_gene: TRBD2; abundance: .; j_gene: TRBJ2-7; v_gene: TRBV7-9; CDR3aa: CASSRTSGGSLYEQYF; CDR3nt: TGTGCCAGCAGCCGGACTAGCGGGGGGTCTCTCTACGAGCAGTACTTC
d_gene: .; abundance: .; j_gene: TRBJ1-2; v_gene: TRBV7-9; CDR3aa: CASSPRGGRRGYTF; CDR3nt: TGTGCCAGCAGCCCAAGAGGGGGGCGCCGCGGCTACACCTTC
d_gene: .; abundance: once; j_gene: TRBJ1-1; v_gene: TRBV10-3; CDR3aa: CAIRTEPNTEAFF; CDR3nt: TGTGCCATCAGGACAGAGCCGAACACTGAAGCTTTCTTT
d_gene: TRBD1; abundance: .; j_gene: TRBJ1-5; v_gene: TRBV7-2; CDR3aa: CASSLRTGGNQPQHF; CDR3nt: TGTGCCAGCAGCCTGAGGACAGGGGGCAATCAGCCCCAGCATTTT
d_gene: .; abundance: .; j_gene: TRBJ1-2; v_gene: TRBV5-8; CDR3aa: CASSLSWGIYGYTF; CDR3nt: TGTGCCAGCAGCTTATCATGGGGGATCTATGGCTACACCTTC
d_gene: TRBD1; abundance: .; j_gene: TRBJ2-7; v_gene: TRBV19; CDR3aa: CASWGQGAYEQYF; CDR3nt: TGTGCCAGCTGGGGACAGGGGGCCTACGAGCAGTACTTC
d_gene: .; abundance: .; j_gene: TRBJ1-5; v_gene: TRBV10-1; CDR3aa: CASSEITGPLNQPQHF; CDR3nt: TGCGCCAGCAGTGAAATCACAGGGCCGCTTAATCAGCCCCAGCATTTT
d_gene: .; abundance: .; j_gene: TRBJ1-6; v_gene: TRBV7-9; CDR3aa: CASSKKTQNFVPLHF; CDR3nt: TGTGCCAGCAGCAAAAAGACACAAAACTTTGTGCCCCTCCACTTT
d_gene: TRBD1; abundance: .; j_gene: TRBJ1-1; v_gene: TRBV2; CDR3aa: CAGRSGTGGFGTEAFF; CDR3nt: TGTGCCGGCAGGTCGGGGACAGGGGGTTTTGGCACTGAAGCTTTCTTT
d_gene: .; abundance: .; j_gene: TRBJ2-1; v_gene: TRBV10-3; CDR3aa: CAISESPGPTNYEQFF; CDR3nt: TGTGCCATCAGTGAGTCGCCAGGCCCTACTAACTATGAGCAGTTCTTC
d_gene: TRBD2; abundance: many; j_gene: TRBJ2-3; v_gene: TRBV6-5; CDR3aa: CASRPLAGVGSSTDTQYF; CDR3nt: TGTGCCAGCAGGCCACTAGCGGGGGTTGGCTCTAGCACAGATACGCAGTATTTT
d_gene: .; abundance: .; j_gene: TRBJ1-1; v_gene: TRBV7-6; CDR3aa: CASRIGRDTEAFF; CDR3nt: TGTGCCAGCAGGATCGGTAGGGACACTGAAGCTTTCTTT
d_gene: .; abundance: .; j_gene: TRBJ2-1; v_gene: TRBV29-1; CDR3aa: CSVGPTPEQIF; CDR3nt: TGCAGCGTAGGACCCACTCCGGAGCAGATCTTC
d_gene: TRBD1; abundance: .; j_gene: TRBJ1-1; v_gene: TRBV10-3; CDR3aa: CAISGPGQGPKTDTEAFF; CDR3nt: TGTGCCATCAGTGGACCGGGACAGGGGCCAAAAACGGACACTGAAGCTTTCTTT
d_gene: .; abundance: few; j_gene: TRBJ1-5; v_gene: TRBV20-1; CDR3aa: CSLDGGAYQPQHF; CDR3nt: TGCAGTTTAGACGGGGGCGCTTATCAGCCCCAGCATTTT
d_gene: .; abundance: once; j_gene: TRBJ2-7; v_gene: TRBV15; CDR3aa: CATSRADGYEQYF; CDR3nt: TGTGCCACCAGCAGAGCTGACGGATACGAGCAGTACTTC
d_gene: .; abundance: many; j_gene: TRBJ2-3; v_gene: TRBV24-1; CDR3aa: CATKQGGTDTQYF; CDR3nt: TGTGCCACCAAACAGGGTGGCACAGATACGCAGTATTTT
d_gene: .; abundance: .; j_gene: TRBJ2-1; v_gene: TRBV20-1; CDR3aa: CSAVVQAFYNEQFF; CDR3nt: TGCAGTGCCGTCGTGCAGGCCTTCTACAATGAGCAGTTCTTC
d_gene: .; abundance: .; j_gene: TRBJ2-6; v_gene: TRBV7-3; CDR3aa: CASSRGGVPGANVLTF; CDR3nt: TGTGCCAGCAGCCGCGGCGGGGTCCCTGGGGCCAACGTCCTGACTTTC
d_gene: TRBD1; abundance: many; j_gene: TRBJ2-5; v_gene: TRBV6-6; CDR3aa: CASSSRDRNPRKTQYF; CDR3nt: TGTGCCAGCAGTAGCAGGGACAGGAACCCAAGAAAGACCCAGTACTTC
d_gene: TRBD1; abundance: many; j_gene: TRBJ1-1; v_gene: TRBV6-1; CDR3aa: CASVRDRADTEAFF; CDR3nt: TGTGCCAGCGTCCGGGACAGGGCTGACACTGAAGCTTTCTTT
d_gene: TRBD2; abundance: .; j_gene: TRBJ2-3; v_gene: TRBV29-1; CDR3aa: CSGSGVTTDTQYF; CDR3nt: TGCAGCGGTAGCGGGGTGACCACAGATACGCAGTATTTT
d_gene: .; abundance: .; j_gene: TRBJ2-2; v_gene: TRBV7-7; CDR3aa: CASRERETAGELFF; CDR3nt: TGTGCCAGCAGAGAACGGGAGACGGCCGGGGAGCTGTTTTTT
d_gene: .; abundance: many; j_gene: TRBJ2-7; v_gene: TRBV12-3/TRBV12-4; CDR3aa: CASRTSGKLFEQYF; CDR3nt: TGTGCCAGTCGAACGTCGGGCAAGCTTTTCGAGCAGTACTTC
d_gene: .; abundance: many; j_gene: TRBJ1-4; v_gene: TRBV20-1; CDR3aa: CSAGDTEKLFF; CDR3nt: TGCAGTGCTGGGGACACTGAAAAACTGTTTTTT
d_gene: .; abundance: .; j_gene: TRBJ2-3; v_gene: TRBV7-3; CDR3aa: CASSLGQSADTQYF; CDR3nt: TGTGCCAGCAGCCTTGGACAGTCCGCAGATACGCAGTATTTT
d_gene: .; abundance: .; j_gene: TRBJ1-1; v_gene: TRBV19; CDR3aa: CACITRGGETEAFF; CDR3nt: TGTGCCTGTATCACGCGGGGGGGGGAGACTGAAGCTTTCTTT
d_gene: .; abundance: .; j_gene: TRBJ1-1; v_gene: TRBV2; CDR3aa: CASSPQGRGEAFF; CDR3nt: TGTGCCAGCAGCCCACAGGGTCGGGGTGAAGCTTTCTTT
d_gene: .; abundance: .; j_gene: TRBJ2-2; v_gene: TRBV9; CDR3aa: CASSVDSGNTGELFF; CDR3nt: TGTGCCAGCAGCGTAGACAGCGGGAACACCGGGGAGCTGTTTTTT
d_gene: .; abundance: many; j_gene: TRBJ1-3; v_gene: TRBV10-3; CDR3aa: CAISEKYLSGNTIYF; CDR3nt: TGTGCCATCAGTGAGAAATACCTCTCTGGAAACACCATATATTTT
d_gene: .; abundance: many; j_gene: TRBJ1-3; v_gene: TRBV4-2; CDR3aa: CASSPGWLLSGNTIYF; CDR3nt: TGTGCCAGCAGCCCCGGATGGCTACTCTCTGGAAACACCATATATTTT
d_gene: .; abundance: .; j_gene: TRBJ1-2; v_gene: TRBV24-1; CDR3aa: CAGPRAGLDYGYTF; CDR3nt: TGTGCCGGGCCTAGGGCGGGGCTTGACTATGGCTACACCTTC
d_gene: .; abundance: .; j_gene: TRBJ1-6; v_gene: TRBV27; CDR3aa: CASTNLGSSPLHF; CDR3nt: TGTGCCAGCACCAATCTGGGTTCGTCACCCCTCCACTTT
d_gene: .; abundance: .; j_gene: TRBJ2-1; v_gene: TRBV25-1; CDR3aa: CASSDMSRIPSYNEQFF; CDR3nt: TGTGCCAGCAGTGACATGTCCAGGATACCCTCCTACAATGAGCAGTTCTTC
d_gene: .; abundance: .; j_gene: TRBJ1-1; v_gene: TRBV29-1; CDR3aa: CSVEDRAFRVF; CDR3nt: TGCAGCGTTGAAGATCGGGCCTTCAGGGTCTTT
d_gene: .; abundance: many; j_gene: TRBJ2-2; v_gene: TRBV2; CDR3aa: CASSEVGGGNTGELFF; CDR3nt: TGTGCCAGCAGTGAAGTGGGTGGAGGAAACACCGGGGAGCTGTTTTTT
d_gene: .; abundance: .; j_gene: TRBJ2-5; v_gene: TRBV5-6; CDR3aa: CASSFSSGNQETQYF; CDR3nt: TGTGCCAGCAGCTTTTCCTCAGGGAACCAAGAGACCCAGTACTTC
d_gene: .; abundance: once; j_gene: TRBJ2-1; v_gene: TRBV2; CDR3aa: CASSIDGGNEQFF; CDR3nt: TGTGCCAGTAGTATCGACGGGGGCAATGAGCAGTTCTTC
d_gene: .; abundance: .; j_gene: TRBJ1-5; v_gene: TRBV6-2/TRBV6-3; CDR3aa: CASQPRGGSYEQPQHF; CDR3nt: TGTGCCAGCCAGCCCCGGGGGGGATCCTACGAGCAGCCCCAGCATTTT
d_gene: TRBD1; abundance: .; j_gene: TRBJ1-2; v_gene: TRBV19; CDR3aa: CASSSRTGGHYGYAF; CDR3nt: TGTGCCAGTAGCTCGAGGACAGGGGGCCATTACGGCTACGCCTTC
d_gene: .; abundance: many; j_gene: TRBJ2-7; v_gene: TRBV7-2; CDR3aa: CASSLGVSYEQYF; CDR3nt: TGTGCCAGCAGCTTAGGGGTCTCCTACGAGCAGTACTTC
d_gene: TRBD2; abundance: few; j_gene: TRBJ2-3; v_gene: TRBV24-1; CDR3aa: CATSDPSSGGTQYF; CDR3nt: TGTGCCACCAGTGATCCATCTAGCGGGGGAACGCAGTATTTT
d_gene: TRBD1; abundance: many; j_gene: TRBJ1-4; v_gene: TRBV5-1; CDR3aa: CASSQDRDNEKLFF; CDR3nt: TGCGCCAGCAGCCAGGACAGGGATAATGAAAAACTGTTTTTT
d_gene: .; abundance: once; j_gene: TRBJ2-7; v_gene: TRBV7-4; CDR3aa: CASSTTEFGEQYF; CDR3nt: TGTGCCAGTAGTACAACAGAATTTGGCGAGCAGTACTTC
d_gene: .; abundance: .; j_gene: TRBJ1-2; v_gene: TRBV7-9; CDR3aa: CASSLAGNEYGYTF; CDR3nt: TGTGCCAGCAGCTTAGCGGGGAACGAGTATGGCTACACCTTC
d_gene: .; abundance: few; j_gene: TRBJ1-5; v_gene: TRBV10-2; CDR3aa: CASMEGGGVNNQPQHF; CDR3nt: TGCGCCAGCATGGAAGGCGGGGGGGTTAATAATCAGCCCCAGCATTTT
d_gene: TRBD1; abundance: .; j_gene: TRBJ1-6; v_gene: TRBV20-1; CDR3aa: CSARDRGQGTPLHF; CDR3nt: TGCAGTGCTAGAGATAGGGGACAGGGGACACCCCTCCACTTT
d_gene: TRBD1; abundance: .; j_gene: TRBJ2-7; v_gene: TRBV9; CDR3aa: CASSVTGPYEQYF; CDR3nt: TGTGCCAGCAGCGTGACAGGGCCCTACGAGCAGTACTTC
d_gene: .; abundance: .; j_gene: TRBJ2-5; v_gene: TRBV2; CDR3aa: CASSAERNMETQYF; CDR3nt: TGTGCCAGCAGTGCGGAACGGAACATGGAGACCCAGTACTTC
d_gene: TRBD2; abundance: .; j_gene: TRBJ2-7; v_gene: TRBV2; CDR3aa: CASSSVAGGTYEQYF; CDR3nt: TGTGCCAGCAGCTCCGTAGCGGGGGGAACCTACGAGCAGTACTTC
d_gene: .; abundance: .; j_gene: TRBJ1-1; v_gene: TRBV2; CDR3aa: CASRAGLSTEAFF; CDR3nt: TGTGCCAGCAGAGCGGGCCTGAGCACTGAAGCTTTCTTT